This T cell receptor (beta chain) was identified during a study of blood T cell repertoires in COVID-19. Study context: The samples span acute and convalescent COVID-19 from the United States, Italy and Spain. In each case, the material was cDNA or gDNA derived from T cells, B-cell-depleted T cells, or PBMCs.

J lost 6 bases, V lost 3 bases, and 5 bases had no gene match. Germline V gene lookup returns CDR1 LNHDA and CDR2 SQIVND (reference sequence). The CDR3 spans 14 residues. Donors in Cohort 3 who had recovered were those with two negative PCRs, healthcare professional clearance, or resolution of their symptoms. Under the authors' procedure: Researchers report that nucleated cell counts were estimated from reference gene primer amplification. Profiling relied on immunoSEQ multiplex PCR, and the TCRdb table lists in-frame clones only, not all of them. The DNA gave D and trimming, while V, J and clone size come from that table. The table includes 150,000 to 200,000 clones, about 84% detected once.

The gene calls are TRBV19 and TRBJ2-7; 10 bases match TRBD1. The sequence came from a man between 35 and 55 years old who had recovered from COVID-19. The source material was PBMCs or T cells enriched from blood (not recorded which). The CDR3, as DNA: TGTGCCAGTAGTATCGGGGACAGGGGTTGCGAGCAGTACGTC. Translation: CASSIGDRGCEQYV.